This is a list of T cell receptor beta chains from one sample in a study of CD8 T cells in ankylosing spondylitis. From the 5' RACE reads, TCRdb called clonotypes with MiXCR, one entry per CDR3 protein. The sample yields 200,000 or so distinct CDR3 sequences, roughly 20% seen once. The sample was blood, either unsorted or a sorted T cell fraction (not recorded which). The receptors here all came from a male donor under 35 with ankylosing spondylitis or in good health (not recorded which). Both conserved end residues are part of each CDR3. D genes are given only for firm matches. The listing skips clone size in some rows; elsewhere it reads once, few, many or a size class.

size	D	J	V	DNA	CDR3
many	-	TRBJ2-5	TRBV6-5	TGTGCCAGCAGTTACGATGTGGGTTTTAAAGAGACCCAGTACTTC	CASSYDVGFKETQYF
many	-	TRBJ2-1	TRBV29-1	TGCAGCGTTCCCCAGAGCTCCTACAATGAGCAGTTCTTC	CSVPQSSYNEQFF
many	TRBD2	TRBJ2-5	TRBV4-1	TGCGCCAGCAGCCAAGATGGACTAGCGGGAGAGACCCAGTACTTC	CASSQDGLAGETQYF
many	-	TRBJ2-1	TRBV11-2	TGTGCCAGCAGCCCGGGACGGCTCTCCTACAATGAGCAGTTCTTC	CASSPGRLSYNEQFF
many	-	TRBJ2-4	TRBV10-3	TGTGCCTCCGGTGGGGGGTCCAAAAACATTCAGTACTTC	CASGGGSKNIQYF
many	-	TRBJ1-6	TRBV20-1	TGCAGTGCTAGAGTCGGGACCTCCTATAATTCACCCCTCCACTTT	CSARVGTSYNSPLHF
few	-	TRBJ2-6	TRBV5-1	TGCGCCAGCAGCTTGGCCGAATGGAGGAGCTCTGGGGCCAACGTCCTGACTTTC	CASSLAEWRSSGANVLTF
-	TRBD2	TRBJ2-7	TRBV11-2	TGTGCCAGCAGCCGCCAGCGGGGGACCTACGAGCAGTACTTC	CASSRQRGTYEQYF
many	-	TRBJ2-1	TRBV12-3/TRBV12-4	TGTGCCAGCAGTTTAGCGGCGACGAATGAGCAGTTCTTC	CASSLAATNEQFF
many	TRBD2	TRBJ2-2	TRBV25-1	TGTGCCAGCAGCGGACTAGCGGCCGGGGAGCTGTTTTTT	CASSGLAAGELFF
many	TRBD2	TRBJ2-2	TRBV7-9	TGTGCCAGCAGCCTACCGGGACTAGCGGGAGGGGAGCTGTTTTTT	CASSLPGLAGGELFF
many	TRBD2	TRBJ2-1	TRBV13	TGTGCCAGCAGCCCGACCTGGACTAGCGGGAACAATGAGCAGTTCTTC	CASSPTWTSGNNEQFF
many	-	TRBJ2-4	TRBV20-1	TGCAGTGCCTTGGGGCTAGACGACGACATTCAGTACTTC	CSALGLDDDIQYF
-	-	TRBJ2-3	TRBV20-1	TGCAGTGCTAGAGCCAGCGGCACAGATACGCAGTATTTT	CSARASGTDTQYF
many	-	TRBJ1-5	TRBV5-5	TGTGCCAGCAGCACCCAGGAGGGGGGTCATCAGCCCCAGCATTTT	CASSTQEGGHQPQHF
many	-	TRBJ1-1	TRBV6-6	TGTGCCAGCGGAAGGGCGAACACTGAAGCTTTCTTT	CASGRANTEAFF
-	TRBD2	TRBJ2-1	TRBV20-1	TGCAGTGCTAGAGATTTCTTCGGGGGAGGGGCCTACAATGAGCAGTTCTTC	CSARDFFGGGAYNEQFF
many	-	TRBJ1-1	TRBV6-5	TGTGCCAGCACAAGATCGGGGACTGAAGCTTTCTTT	CASTRSGTEAFF
-	TRBD2	TRBJ2-1	TRBV7-2	TGTGCCAGCAGCTTACTTGGGCTAGCGGGGTACAATGAGCAGTTCTTC	CASSLLGLAGYNEQFF
once	-	TRBJ1-2	TRBV6-5	TGTGCCAGCAGCACCATTACGAATCCGTATAGCGGCTACACCTTC	CASSTITNPYSGYTF
-	-	TRBJ2-3	TRBV2	TGTGCCAGCGGCACTCGTACAGATACGCAGTATTTT	CASGTRTDTQYF
many	-	TRBJ2-1	TRBV12-3/TRBV12-4	TGTGCCAGCAGACCCCCGGGTCGGTCCTACAATGAGCAGTTCTTC	CASRPPGRSYNEQFF
many	-	TRBJ1-2	TRBV12-3/TRBV12-4	TGTGCCAGCAGTTTTGATGACGGGACTCCTGATGGCTACACCTTC	CASSFDDGTPDGYTF
-	TRBD2	TRBJ2-3	TRBV27	TGTGCCAGCAGTTTATCCGGGTCTAGCGGGAGTCTAGCAGATACGCAGTATTTT	CASSLSGSSGSLADTQYF
many	-	TRBJ2-4	TRBV7-9	TGTGCCAGCAGCTTCGATCGACTAACCAAAAACATTCAGTACTTC	CASSFDRLTKNIQYF
many	-	TRBJ1-1	TRBV5-1	TGCGCCAGCAGAGGGACAAACATGAACACTGAAGCTTTCTTT	CASRGTNMNTEAFF
many	-	TRBJ1-2	TRBV24-1	TGTGCCACCAGTGATTTTAAGGTAGCCTATGGCTACACCTTC	CATSDFKVAYGYTF
many	TRBD2	TRBJ2-1	TRBV5-1	TGCGCCAGCAGCTCGGACCGACTAGCGTCCTACAATGAGCAGTTCTTC	CASSSDRLASYNEQFF
many	-	TRBJ2-3	TRBV6-1	TGTGCCAGCAGTGAATTACAGCAATCCACAGATACGCAGTATTTT	CASSELQQSTDTQYF
many	-	TRBJ2-2	TRBV7-7	TGTGCCAGCAGCTTAGTGCAGAACACCGGGGAGCTGTTTTTT	CASSLVQNTGELFF
-	-	TRBJ2-3	TRBV29-1	TGCAGCCTACGAGCAGATACGCAGTATTTT	CSLRADTQYF
many	-	TRBJ2-1	TRBV27	TGTGCCAGCAGTCAGGGAGGGACATCCTACAATGAGCAGTTCTTC	CASSQGGTSYNEQFF
many	TRBD1	TRBJ1-1	TRBV5-1	TGCGCCAGCAGCGAGGGACAGGGCACTGAAGCTTTCTTT	CASSEGQGTEAFF
many	-	TRBJ1-2	TRBV7-2	TGTGCCAGCAGCTTAGCAGAATACTATGGCTACACCTTC	CASSLAEYYGYTF
many	-	TRBJ2-1	TRBV29-1	TGCAGCGTCCGCGGGGTGGGCTCAGGCAGCAATGAGCAGTTCTTC	CSVRGVGSGSNEQFF
-	TRBD1	TRBJ2-7	TRBV11-1	TGTGCCAGCAGCTCACCGGGACAGGGGCTCTGGGAGCAGTACTTC	CASSSPGQGLWEQYF
many	TRBD2	TRBJ2-1	TRBV6-4	TGTGCCAGCAGCACGGGACTAGCGGCGTTCAATGAGCAGTTCTTC	CASSTGLAAFNEQFF
many	-	TRBJ1-1	TRBV5-1	TGCGCCAGCAGCTCGTCGGGGTTGGGCACTGAAGCTTTCTTT	CASSSSGLGTEAFF
many	TRBD2	TRBJ2-7	TRBV20-1	TGCAGTGCCCCAGCGGGATCTTTCTCCTACGAGCAGTACTTC	CSAPAGSFSYEQYF
many	-	TRBJ1-1	TRBV12-3/TRBV12-4	TGTGCCAGCAGTTTAGACATGAACGGTGAAGCTTTCTTT	CASSLDMNGEAFF